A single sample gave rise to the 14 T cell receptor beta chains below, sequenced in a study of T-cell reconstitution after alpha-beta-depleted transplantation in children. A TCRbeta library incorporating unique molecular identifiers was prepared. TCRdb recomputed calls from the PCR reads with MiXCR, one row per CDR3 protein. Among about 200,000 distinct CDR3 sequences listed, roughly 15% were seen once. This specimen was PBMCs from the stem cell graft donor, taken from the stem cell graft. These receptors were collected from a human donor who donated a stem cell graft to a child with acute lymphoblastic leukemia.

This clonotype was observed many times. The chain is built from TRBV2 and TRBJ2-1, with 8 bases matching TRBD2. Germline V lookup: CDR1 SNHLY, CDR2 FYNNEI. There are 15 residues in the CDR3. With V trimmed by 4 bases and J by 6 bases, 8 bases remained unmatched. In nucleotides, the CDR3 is TGTGCCAGCAGTGCCCTCGCGGGAGGCAGCAATGAGCAGTTCTTC. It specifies CASSALAGGSNEQFF.

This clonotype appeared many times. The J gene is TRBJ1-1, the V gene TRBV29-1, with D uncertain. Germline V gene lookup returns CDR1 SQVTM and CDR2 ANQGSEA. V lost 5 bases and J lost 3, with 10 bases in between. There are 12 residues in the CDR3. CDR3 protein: CSVTTRYTEAFF. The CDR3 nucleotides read TGCAGCGTTACGACAAGATACACTGAAGCTTTCTTT.

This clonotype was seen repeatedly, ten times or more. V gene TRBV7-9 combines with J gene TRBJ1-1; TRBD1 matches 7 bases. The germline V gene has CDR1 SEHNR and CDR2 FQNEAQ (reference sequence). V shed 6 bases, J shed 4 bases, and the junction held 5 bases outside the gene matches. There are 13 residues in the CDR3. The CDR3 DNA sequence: TGTGCCAGCAGTGACAGGGCGGGCACTGAAGCTTTCTTT. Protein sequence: CASSDRAGTEAFF.

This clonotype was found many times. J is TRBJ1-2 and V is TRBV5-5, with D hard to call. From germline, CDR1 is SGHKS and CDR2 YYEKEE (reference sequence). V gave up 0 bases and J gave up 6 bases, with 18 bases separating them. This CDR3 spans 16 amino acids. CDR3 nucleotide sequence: TGTGCCAGCAGCTTGGCCGTTTTGCAAGGATCGGATGGCTACACCTTC. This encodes CASSLAVLQGSDGYTF.

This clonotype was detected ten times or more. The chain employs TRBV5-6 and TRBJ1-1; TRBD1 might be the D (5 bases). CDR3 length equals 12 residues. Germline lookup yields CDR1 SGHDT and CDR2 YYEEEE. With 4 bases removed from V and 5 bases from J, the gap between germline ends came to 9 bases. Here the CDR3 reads CASSHTGTEAFF. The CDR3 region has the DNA TGTGCCAGCAGCCACACAGGTACTGAAGCTTTCTTT.

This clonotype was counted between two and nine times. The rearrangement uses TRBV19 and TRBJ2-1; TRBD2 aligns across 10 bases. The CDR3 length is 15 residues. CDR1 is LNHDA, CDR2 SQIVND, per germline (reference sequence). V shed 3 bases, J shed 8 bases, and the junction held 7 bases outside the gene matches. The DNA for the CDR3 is TGTGCCAGTAGTATTTCTAGCGGGAGTATCGATGAGCAGTTCTTC. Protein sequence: CASSISSGSIDEQFF.

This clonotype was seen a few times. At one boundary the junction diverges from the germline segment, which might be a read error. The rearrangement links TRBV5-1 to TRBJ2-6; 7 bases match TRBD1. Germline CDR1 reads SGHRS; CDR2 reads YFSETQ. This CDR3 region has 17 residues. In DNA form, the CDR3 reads TGCGCCAGCAGCCTGACAGGGTTTTCACCTGGGGCCAACGGCCTGACTTTC. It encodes CASSLTGFSPGANGLTF.

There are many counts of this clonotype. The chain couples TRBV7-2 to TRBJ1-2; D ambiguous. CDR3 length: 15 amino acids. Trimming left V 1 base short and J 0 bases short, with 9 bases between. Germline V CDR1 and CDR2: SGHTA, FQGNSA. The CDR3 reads CASSLEQESNYGYTF. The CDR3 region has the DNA TGTGCCAGCAGCTTAGAGCAGGAGTCTAACTATGGCTACACCTTC.

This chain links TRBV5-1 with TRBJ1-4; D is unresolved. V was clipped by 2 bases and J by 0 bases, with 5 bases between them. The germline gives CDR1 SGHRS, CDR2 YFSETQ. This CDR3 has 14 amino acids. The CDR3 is CASSFRATNEKLFF. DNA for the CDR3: TGCGCCAGCAGCTTCCGAGCAACTAATGAAAAACTGTTTTTT.

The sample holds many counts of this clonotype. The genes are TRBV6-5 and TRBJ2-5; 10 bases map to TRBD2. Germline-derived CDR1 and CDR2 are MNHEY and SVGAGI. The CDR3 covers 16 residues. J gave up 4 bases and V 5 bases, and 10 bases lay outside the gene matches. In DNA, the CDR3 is TGTGCCAGCAGTCCGAAGAGCGGGAGGGCCGGAGAGACCCAGTACTTC. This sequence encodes CASSPKSGRAGETQYF.

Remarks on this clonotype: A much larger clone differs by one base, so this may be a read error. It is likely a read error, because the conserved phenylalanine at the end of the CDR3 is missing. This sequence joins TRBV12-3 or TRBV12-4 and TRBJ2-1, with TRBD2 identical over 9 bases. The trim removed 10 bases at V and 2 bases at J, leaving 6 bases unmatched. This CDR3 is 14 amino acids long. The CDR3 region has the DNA TGTGCCAATGGCGCGGGAGGGGCCTACAATGAGCAGTTCTTG. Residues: CANGAGGAYNEQFL.

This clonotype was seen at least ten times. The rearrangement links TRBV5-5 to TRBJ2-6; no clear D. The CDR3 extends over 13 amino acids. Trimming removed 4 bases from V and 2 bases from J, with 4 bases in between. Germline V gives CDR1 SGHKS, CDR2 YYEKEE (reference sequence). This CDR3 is CASSLPGANVLTF. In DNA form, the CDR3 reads TGTGCCAGCAGCCTCCCTGGGGCCAACGTCCTGACTTTC.

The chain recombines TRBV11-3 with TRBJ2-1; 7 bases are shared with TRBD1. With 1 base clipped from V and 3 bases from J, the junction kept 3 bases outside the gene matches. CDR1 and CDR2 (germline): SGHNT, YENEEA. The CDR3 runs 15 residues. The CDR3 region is CASSLGNRGYNEQFF. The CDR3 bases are TGTGCCAGCAGCTTAGGAAACAGGGGCTACAATGAGCAGTTCTTC.

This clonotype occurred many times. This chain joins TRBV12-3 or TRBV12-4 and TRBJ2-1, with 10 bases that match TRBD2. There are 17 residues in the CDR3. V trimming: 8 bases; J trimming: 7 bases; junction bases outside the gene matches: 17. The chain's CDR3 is CASGQMRAGGVKNEQFF. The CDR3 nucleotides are TGTGCCAGCGGGCAAATGAGAGCGGGAGGGGTAAAAAATGAGCAGTTCTTC.